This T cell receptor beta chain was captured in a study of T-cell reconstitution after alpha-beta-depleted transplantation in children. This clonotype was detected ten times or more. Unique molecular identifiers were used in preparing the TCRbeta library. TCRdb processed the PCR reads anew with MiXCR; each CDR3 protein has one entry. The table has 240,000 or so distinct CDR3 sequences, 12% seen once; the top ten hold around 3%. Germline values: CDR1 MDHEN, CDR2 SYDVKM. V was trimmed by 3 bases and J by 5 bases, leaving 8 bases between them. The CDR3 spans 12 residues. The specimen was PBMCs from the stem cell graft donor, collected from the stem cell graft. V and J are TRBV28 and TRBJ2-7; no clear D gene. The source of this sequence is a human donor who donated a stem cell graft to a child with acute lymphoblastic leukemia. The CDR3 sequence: CASSFRVDEQYF. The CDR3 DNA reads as TGTGCCAGCAGTTTTCGTGTTGACGAGCAGTACTTC.